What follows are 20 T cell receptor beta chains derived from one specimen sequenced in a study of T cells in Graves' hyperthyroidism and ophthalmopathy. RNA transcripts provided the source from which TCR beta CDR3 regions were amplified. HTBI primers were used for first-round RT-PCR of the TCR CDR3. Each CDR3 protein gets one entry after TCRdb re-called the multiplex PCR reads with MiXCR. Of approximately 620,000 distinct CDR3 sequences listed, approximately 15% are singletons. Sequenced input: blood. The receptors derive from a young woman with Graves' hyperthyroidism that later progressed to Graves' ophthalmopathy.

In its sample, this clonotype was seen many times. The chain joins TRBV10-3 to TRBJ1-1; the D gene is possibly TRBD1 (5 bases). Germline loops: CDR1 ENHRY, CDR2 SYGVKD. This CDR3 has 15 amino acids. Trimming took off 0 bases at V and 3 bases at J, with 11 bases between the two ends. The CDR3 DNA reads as TGTGCCATCAGTGAGTCTTCAGGGAAATACACTGAAGCTTTCTTT. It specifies CAISESSGKYTEAFF.

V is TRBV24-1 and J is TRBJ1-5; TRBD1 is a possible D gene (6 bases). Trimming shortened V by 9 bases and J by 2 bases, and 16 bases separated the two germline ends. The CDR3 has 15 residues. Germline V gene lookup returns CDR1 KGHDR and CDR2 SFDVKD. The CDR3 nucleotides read TGTGCCACCGGGTCACAGGGTGATGGCAATCAGCCCCAGCATTTT. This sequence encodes CATGSQGDGNQPQHF.

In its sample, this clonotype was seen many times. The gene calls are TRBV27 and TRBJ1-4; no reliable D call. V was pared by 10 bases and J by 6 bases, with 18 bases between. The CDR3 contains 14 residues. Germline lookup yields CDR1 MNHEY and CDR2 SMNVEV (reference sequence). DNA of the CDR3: TGTGCCACGTCTTCTGCAGGCATGGATGAAAAACTGTTTTTT. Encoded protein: CATSSAGMDEKLFF.

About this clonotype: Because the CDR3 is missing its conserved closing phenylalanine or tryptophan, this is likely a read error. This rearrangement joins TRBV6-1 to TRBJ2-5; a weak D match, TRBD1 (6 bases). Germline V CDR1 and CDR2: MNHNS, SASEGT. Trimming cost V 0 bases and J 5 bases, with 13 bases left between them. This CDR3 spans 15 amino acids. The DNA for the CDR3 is TGTGCCAGCAGTGAAGCGGACAGCGGTTGGGAGACCCAGTACCTC. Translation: CASSEADSGWETQYL.

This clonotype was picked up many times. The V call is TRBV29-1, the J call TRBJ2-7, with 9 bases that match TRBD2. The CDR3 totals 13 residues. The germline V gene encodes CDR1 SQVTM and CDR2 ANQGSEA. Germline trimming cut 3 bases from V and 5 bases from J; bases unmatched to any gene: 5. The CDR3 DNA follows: TGCAGCGTTGATAGCGGGAGTTCCGACGAGCAGTACTTC. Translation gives CSVDSGSSDEQYF.

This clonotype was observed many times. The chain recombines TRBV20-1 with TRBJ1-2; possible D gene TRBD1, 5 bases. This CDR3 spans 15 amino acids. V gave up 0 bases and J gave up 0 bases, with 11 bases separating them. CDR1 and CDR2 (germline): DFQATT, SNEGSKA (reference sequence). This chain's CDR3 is CSARDMDTANYGYTF. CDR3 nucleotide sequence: TGCAGTGCTAGAGATATGGACACAGCTAACTATGGCTACACCTTC.

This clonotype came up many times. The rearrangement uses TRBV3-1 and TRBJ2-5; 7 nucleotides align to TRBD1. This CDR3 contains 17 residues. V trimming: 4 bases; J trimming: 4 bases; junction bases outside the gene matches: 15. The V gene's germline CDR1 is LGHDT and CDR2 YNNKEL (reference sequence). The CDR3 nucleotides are TGTGCCAGCAGCCCCTTCAAGGGGGCCAGGGCCCCAGAGACCCAGTACTTC. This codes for CASSPFKGARAPETQYF.

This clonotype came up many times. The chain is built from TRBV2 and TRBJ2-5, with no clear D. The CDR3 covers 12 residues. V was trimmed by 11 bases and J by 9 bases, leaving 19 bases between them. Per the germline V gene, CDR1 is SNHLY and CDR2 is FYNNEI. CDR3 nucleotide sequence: TGTGCCGGAGAATGGTCCCCCGCGGCCCAGTACTTC. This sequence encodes CAGEWSPAAQYF.

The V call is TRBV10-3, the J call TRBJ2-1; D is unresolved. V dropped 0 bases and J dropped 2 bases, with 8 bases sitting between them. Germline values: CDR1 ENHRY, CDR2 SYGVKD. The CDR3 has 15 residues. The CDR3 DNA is TGTGCCATCAGTGAGTCGAAAGAGGCCTACAATGAGCAGTTCTTC. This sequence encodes CAISESKEAYNEQFF.

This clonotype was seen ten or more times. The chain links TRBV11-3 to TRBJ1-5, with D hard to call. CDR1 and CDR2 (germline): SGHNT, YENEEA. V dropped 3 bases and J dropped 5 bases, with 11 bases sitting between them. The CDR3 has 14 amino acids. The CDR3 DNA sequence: TGTGCCAGCAGCTTTGTTTACGGGTATCAGCCCCAGCATTTT. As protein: CASSFVYGYQPQHF.

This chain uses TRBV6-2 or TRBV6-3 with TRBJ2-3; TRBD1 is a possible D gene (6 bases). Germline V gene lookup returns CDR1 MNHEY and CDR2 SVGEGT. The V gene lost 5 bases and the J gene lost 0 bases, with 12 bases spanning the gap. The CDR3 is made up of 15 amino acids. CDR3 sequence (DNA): TGTGCCAGCAGTGGCCGGACAGCGAGCACAGATACGCAGTATTTT. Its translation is CASSGRTASTDTQYF.

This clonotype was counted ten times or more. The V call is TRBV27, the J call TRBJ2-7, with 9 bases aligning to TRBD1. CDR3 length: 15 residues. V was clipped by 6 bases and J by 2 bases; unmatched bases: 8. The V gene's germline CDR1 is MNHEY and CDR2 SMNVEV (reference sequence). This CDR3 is CASRRAGTGPYEQYF. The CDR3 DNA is TGTGCCAGCAGGCGCGCCGGGACAGGGCCCTACGAGCAGTACTTC.

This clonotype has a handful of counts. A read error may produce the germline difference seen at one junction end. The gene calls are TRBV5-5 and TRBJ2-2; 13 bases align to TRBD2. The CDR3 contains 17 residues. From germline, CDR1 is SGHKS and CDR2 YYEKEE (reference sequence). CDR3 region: CASSQEWTSGSTGEPFF. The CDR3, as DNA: TGTGCCAGCAGCCAAGAGTGGACTAGCGGGAGCACCGGGGAGCCGTTTTTT.

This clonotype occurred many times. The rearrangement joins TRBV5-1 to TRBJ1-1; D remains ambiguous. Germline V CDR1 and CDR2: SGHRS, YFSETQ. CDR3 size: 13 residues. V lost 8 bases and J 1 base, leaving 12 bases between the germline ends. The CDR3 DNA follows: TGCGCCAGTACCGGGCCGGAGAACACTGAAGCTTTCTTT. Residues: CASTGPENTEAFF. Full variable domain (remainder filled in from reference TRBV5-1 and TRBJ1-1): KAGVTQTPRYLIKTRGQQVTLSCSPISGHRSVSWYQQTPGQGLQFLFEYFSETQRNKGNFPGRFSGRQFSNSRSEMNVSTLELGDSALYLCASTGPENTEAFFGQGTRLTVV.

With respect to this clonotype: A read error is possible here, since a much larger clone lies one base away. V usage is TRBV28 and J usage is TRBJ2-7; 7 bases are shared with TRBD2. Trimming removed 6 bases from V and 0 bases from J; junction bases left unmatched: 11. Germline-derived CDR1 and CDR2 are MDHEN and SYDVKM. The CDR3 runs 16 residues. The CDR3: CASRRGGGSSSYEQYF. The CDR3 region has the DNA TGTGCCAGCAGGCGGGGAGGCGGGAGCAGCTCCTACGAGCAGTACTTC.

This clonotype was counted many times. The CDR3 here is CSVLDPAVGTEAFF. CDR3 DNA: TGCAGCGTCCTTGACCCAGCGGTCGGCACTGAAGCTTTCTTT. V and J are TRBV29-1 and TRBJ1-1, with unresolved D. From germline, CDR1 is SQVTM and CDR2 ANQGSEA. Trimming removed 6 bases from V and 4 bases from J, with 18 bases in between. CDR3 size: 14 residues.

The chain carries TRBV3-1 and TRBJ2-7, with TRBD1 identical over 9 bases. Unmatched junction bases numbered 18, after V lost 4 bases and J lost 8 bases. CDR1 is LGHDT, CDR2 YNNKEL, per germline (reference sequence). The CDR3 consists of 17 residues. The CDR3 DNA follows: TGTGCCAGCAGCCGAACAAGTGGGGGGACAGGGACCTCCAAGCAGTACTTC. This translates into CASSRTSGGTGTSKQYF.

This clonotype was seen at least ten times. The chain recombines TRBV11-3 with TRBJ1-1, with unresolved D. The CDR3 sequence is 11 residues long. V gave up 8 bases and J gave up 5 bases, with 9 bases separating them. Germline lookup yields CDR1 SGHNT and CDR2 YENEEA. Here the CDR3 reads CASGWRTEAFF. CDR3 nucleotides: TGTGCCAGCGGATGGAGAACTGAAGCTTTCTTT.

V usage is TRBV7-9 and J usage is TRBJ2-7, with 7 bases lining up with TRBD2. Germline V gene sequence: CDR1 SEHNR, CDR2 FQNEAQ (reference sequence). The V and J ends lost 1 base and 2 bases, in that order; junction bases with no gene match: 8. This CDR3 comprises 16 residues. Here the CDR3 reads CASSLEASGATYEQYF. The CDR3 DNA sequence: TGTGCCAGCAGCTTAGAAGCTAGCGGAGCCACCTACGAGCAGTACTTC.

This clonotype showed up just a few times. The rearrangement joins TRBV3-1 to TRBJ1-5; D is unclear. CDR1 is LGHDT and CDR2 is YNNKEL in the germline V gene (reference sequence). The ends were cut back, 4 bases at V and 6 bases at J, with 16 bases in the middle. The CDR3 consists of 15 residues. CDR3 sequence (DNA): TGTGCCAGCAGCCTCGGTGAAAACTCAGGTCAGCCCCAGCATTTT. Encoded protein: CASSLGENSGQPQHF. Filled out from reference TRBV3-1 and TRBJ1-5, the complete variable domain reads DTAVSQTPKYLVTQMGNDKSIKCEQNLGHDTMYWYKQDSKKFLKIMFSYNNKELIINETVPNRFSPKSPDKAHLNLHINSLELGDSAVYFCASSLGENSGQPQHFGDGTRLSIL.